Following are 2 T cell receptor beta chains from one sample sequenced in a study of cytomegalovirus exposure and HLA in healthy donors. TCRdb's copy holds only in-frame clones and misses some; the assay was immunoSEQ multiplex PCR. Of some 130,000 clones detected, around four fifths appear once; the ten largest clones hold 25% to 30%. What was sequenced was PBMCs. The receptor source for this set is a man aged 25 to 45 in good health and CMV-seropositive.

The chain uses TRBV5-5 and TRBJ1-6; D perhaps matches TRBD1 (6 bases). This CDR3 comprises 17 residues. The V and J ends lost 1 base and 7 bases respectively, with 18 bases between them. CDR1 is SGHKS and CDR2 is YYEKEE in the germline V gene (reference sequence). For the CDR3, the DNA is TGTGCCAGCAGCTTGAGCCTACAGGGATCAACCAATTCACCCCTCCACTTT. Translation gives CASSLSLQGSTNSPLHF. The complete variable domain, with remaining parts taken from reference TRBV5-5 and TRBJ1-6, reads DAGVTQSPTHLIKTRGQQVTLRCSPISGHKSVSWYQQVLGQGPQFIFQYYEKEERGRGNFPDRFSARQFPNYSSELNVNALLLGDSALYLCASSLSLQGSTNSPLHFGNGTRLTVT.

The gene calls are TRBV27 and TRBJ1-2, with 7 bases aligning to TRBD1. Unmatched junction bases numbered 8, after V lost 4 bases and J lost 3 bases. Germline V gives CDR1 MNHEY, CDR2 SMNVEV (reference sequence). The CDR3 is 15 residues long. The CDR3 nucleotides read TGTGCCAGCAGTTCCCTCGCAGGGGGATACTATGGCTACACCTTC. Translating it yields CASSSLAGGYYGYTF.